The clone carrying this TCR beta chain showed up just a few times. Antigen specificity is unknown. These data are taken from a study of T cell repertoires in cytomegalovirus infection. About the study: Matching HLA type and CMV infection were both indicated by public TCR beta signatures. The study's findings and limits: Cumulated frequencies of public TCR beta families served to identify carriers of CMV plus the relevant HLA. CMV-specific TCR beta clonotypes restricted by HLA-C dominated the ex vivo response.

Trimming cost V 6 bases and J 0 bases, with 7 bases left between them. The length of the CDR3 is 13 residues. The germline CDR1 and CDR2 sequences are MNHEY and SVGAGI. TCRdb used MiXCR to reprocess the reads, holding one entry per CDR3 protein. The table has more than 650,000 distinct CDR3 sequences, 35% seen once. Sample: PBMCs. The V call is TRBV6-5, the J call TRBJ2-3; unclear D gene. This clonotype originated in a human donor in good health (CMV status not recorded). Some clones in this sample may be carry-over from other donors' samples. Here the CDR3 reads CASRVLSTDTQYF. The CDR3 DNA reads TGTGCCAGCAGGGTGCTAAGCACAGATACGCAGTATTTT.